This T cell receptor (beta chain) originates from a study of CD8 T cells in Susac syndrome. RNA amounts of about 0.45 to 1 ug underwent reverse transcription with random hexamers. MiXCR, run by TCRdb on the immunoSEQ multiplex PCR reads, gives a single entry per CDR3 protein. Among under 550,000 distinct CDR3 sequences listed, roughly 85% were seen once. The CDR3 extends over 15 amino acids. The V and J ends lost 6 bases and 2 bases respectively, with 18 bases between them. Germline CDR1 is SQVTM and CDR2 is ANQGSEA. Each multiple sclerosis control was a treatment-naive patient with relapsing-remitting disease that was either stable or active.

The genes are TRBV29-1 and TRBJ2-3; weak D call: TRBD2 (7 bases). The TCR sequence derives from a human donor with multiple sclerosis. Sequencing was done on a sample of CD8+ T cells from PBMCs. The CDR3 DNA reads TGCAGCGTAGCGGGGCAGGGGCGTCACACAGATACGCAGTATTTT. Translating gives CSVAGQGRHTDTQYF.